This TCR beta chain originates from a study of T cells in Graves' hyperthyroidism and ophthalmopathy. At the level of the study: Peripheral blood collection took place at initial diagnosis, before any treatment.

Absent ophthalmopathy progression within 18 months defined stable Graves' hyperthyroidism. The CDR3 consists of 14 residues. Germline V gene sequence: CDR1 MNHNS, CDR2 SASEGT. V gave up 7 bases and J gave up 2 bases, with 15 bases separating them. To note about this clonotype: Its matching antigen is unknown.

Regarding the study as a whole: A model built on 13 V-J features separated ophthalmopathy from stable hyperthyroidism.

It was RNA transcripts that yielded the amplified TCR beta CDR3 regions. With the HTBI primer set, the TCR CDR3 went through a first round of RT-PCR. TCRdb reanalysed the multiplex PCR reads using MiXCR and keeps one entry per CDR3 protein. The sample lists 650,000 to 700,000 distinct CDR3 sequences, 15% to 20% seen once, with about 16% in the top ten. The sequence derives from a man between 45 and 60 years old with Graves' hyperthyroidism. The chain links TRBV6-1 to TRBJ2-7; the D is unclear. The specimen sequenced was blood. CDR3: CASIRGDVTYEQYF. The CDR3 DNA reads as TGTGCCAGCATTAGAGGTGACGTAACCTACGAGCAGTACTTC.